Following are 12 T cell receptor beta chains from one sample sequenced in a study of T cell repertoires in cytomegalovirus infection. No antigens are known for them. TCRdb re-analysed the reads in MiXCR, keeping a single row per CDR3 protein. The sample carries around 140,000 distinct CDR3 sequences, approximately 30% recorded once. Sequenced here: CD8+ T cells from cultured PBMCs, sampled from culture after CMV antigen stimulation. These receptors were collected from a human donor in good health (CMV status not recorded). Some clones in this sample may be carry-over from other donors' samples.

To note about this clonotype: A read error may account for a junction end that differs from germline. The chain couples TRBV12-3 or TRBV12-4 to TRBJ2-1, with D perhaps matching TRBD1 (6 bases). The length of the CDR3 is 13 residues. Written as DNA, the CDR3 is TGTGCCAGCAGTTTGGGACATAGCAATGAGCAAGGGTTC. Translated: CASSLGHSNEQGF.

The chain has TRBV5-4 and TRBJ1-4; D perhaps matches TRBD1 (6 bases). The germline gives CDR1 SGHNT, CDR2 YYREEE (reference sequence). Trimming cost V 4 bases and J 7 bases, with 14 bases left between them. This CDR3 is 14 amino acids long. The chain's CDR3 is CASSASGAGEKLFF. CDR3 coding DNA: TGTGCCAGCAGCGCCTCGGGGGCCGGTGAAAAACTGTTTTTT.

This clonotype was observed once. The chain has TRBV7-9 and TRBJ2-7, with D maybe TRBD2 (5 bases). Germline lookup yields CDR1 SEHNR and CDR2 FQNEAQ (reference sequence). Between the trimmed V and J ends, which lost 4 bases and 0 bases, there was a span of 10 bases. The CDR3 has 14 amino acids. This CDR3 reads CASSYDTSSYEQYF. Here the CDR3 DNA reads TGTGCCAGCAGCTATGACACTAGCTCCTACGAGCAGTACTTC.

This rearrangement joins TRBV12-3 or TRBV12-4 to TRBJ2-3, with TRBD1 identical over 10 bases. The CDR3 extends over 15 amino acids. Germline trimming cut 6 bases from V and 4 bases from J; bases unmatched to any gene: 7. CDR3 loop: CASRATGGWADTQYF. DNA for the CDR3: TGTGCCAGCAGAGCGACAGGGGGCTGGGCAGATACGCAGTATTTT.

Points on this clonotype: Compared with germline, one end of the junction differs, possibly owing to a read error. The V gene is TRBV7-4, the J gene TRBJ2-1, with 7 bases aligning to TRBD2. Germline V CDR1 and CDR2: SGHVT, SQSDAQ. The CDR3 has 14 residues. The CDR3 sequence is CTSSSVAGYNEQFF. The CDR3 DNA reads TGTACCAGCAGCTCCGTAGCGGGTTACAATGAGCAGTTCTTC.

This clonotype was found a few times. The rearrangement links TRBV11-3 to TRBJ2-2; no clear D. The V end lost 5 bases, the J end lost 3 bases, and 7 bases lay between the germline ends. Germline V gene data show CDR1 as SGHNT and CDR2 as YENEEA. This CDR3 region has 13 residues. The CDR3 DNA reads as TGTGCCAGCAGCCCAGAGGACACCGGGGAGCTGTTTTTT. This gives the protein CASSPEDTGELFF.

This clonotype occurred once. This chain connects TRBV19 to TRBJ2-3; 12 bases fit TRBD2. The J segment lost 5 bases and the V segment lost 7 bases, leaving 7 bases of the junction unmatched. CDR1 and CDR2 (germline): LNHDA, SQIVND (reference sequence). The CDR3 covers 15 residues. The DNA of the CDR3 is TGTGCCAGTACCCCTAGCGGGGGGGCCGGAGATACGCAGTATTTT. It encodes CASTPSGGAGDTQYF.

The genes are TRBV20-1 and TRBJ1-1, with D possibly TRBD1 on 6 matching bases. The CDR3 spans 15 residues. In germline, CDR1 is DFQATT, CDR2 SNEGSKA (reference sequence). Trimming cost V 0 bases and J 1 base, with 12 bases left between them. The CDR3 sequence is CSARDFGGGNTEAFF. Written as DNA, the CDR3 is TGCAGTGCTAGAGATTTCGGAGGGGGGAACACTGAAGCTTTCTTT.

V gene TRBV13 combines with J gene TRBJ1-5; perhaps TRBD1 as D (5 bases). Per the germline V gene, CDR1 is PRHDT and CDR2 is FYEKMQ (reference sequence). This CDR3 is 16 amino acids long. V lost 3 bases, J lost 3 bases, and 15 bases lay in between. The CDR3 DNA reads as TGTGCCAGCAGCTTGGGGTCCAGGGAGGACAATCAGCCCCAGCATTTT. Translation: CASSLGSREDNQPQHF.

V gene TRBV28 combines with J gene TRBJ2-3, with D unclear. V shed 6 bases and J shed 0 bases, with 4 bases lying between them. The length of the CDR3 is 12 residues. Germline V gives CDR1 MDHEN, CDR2 SYDVKM. The CDR3 protein is CASRLSTDTQYF. In nucleotides, the CDR3 is TGTGCCAGCAGATTGAGCACAGATACGCAGTATTTT.

V gene TRBV29-1 combines with J gene TRBJ1-2; TRBD1 aligns across 10 bases. The CDR3 runs 16 residues. The germline gives CDR1 SQVTM, CDR2 ANQGSEA. Trimming removed 1 base from V and 5 bases from J; junction bases left unmatched: 10. The CDR3 protein is CSVEAGGDRGKYGYTF. The CDR3 DNA reads TGCAGCGTTGAAGCCGGGGGGGACAGGGGAAAATATGGCTACACCTTC.

The V call is TRBV28, the J call TRBJ2-7, with TRBD1 as a possible D gene (5 bases). Trimming took 6 bases from V and 0 from J, leaving 9 bases between them. Germline V gene data show CDR1 as MDHEN and CDR2 as SYDVKM. This CDR3 comprises 13 residues. The CDR3 sequence: CASRPTDSYEQYF. The CDR3, as DNA: TGTGCCAGCAGACCGACAGACTCCTACGAGCAGTACTTC.